This TCR beta chain was recovered during a study of cytomegalovirus exposure and HLA in healthy donors. TCRdb keeps only in-frame clones here, not all; method: immunoSEQ multiplex PCR. The sample has 100,000 or so clones, roughly 87% seen once. CDR3 length: 14 residues. Germline CDR1 reads MNHEY; CDR2 reads SMNVEV (reference sequence). Trimming pared 3 bases from V and 2 bases from J, leaving 11 bases between. Broader study findings: In vitro confirmation showed three CMV-associated chains to be CMV antigen specific. The finding came from a later analysis; first-cohort TCR clusters tended to co-occur in the approximately 120 validation repertoires.

About this clone itself: Its cognate antigen is unknown.

Sample: PBMCs. The gene calls are TRBV27 and TRBJ2-7; weak D call: TRBD2 (7 bases). This clonotype was sampled from a woman in her twenties or thirties in good health and CMV-seronegative. Here the CDR3 reads CASSFGGRTYEQYF. The CDR3 DNA follows: TGTGCCAGCAGTTTCGGGGGGCGTACCTACGAGCAGTACTTC.